This T cell receptor (beta chain) originates from a study of T cell repertoires in ileal Crohn's disease. Findings and caveats of the study: Every patient over 26.8% clonality showed endoscopic recurrence.

The V gene end was trimmed by 9 bases and the J gene end by 4 bases; junction bases not matched to a gene: 9. In germline, CDR1 is LNHDA, CDR2 SQIVND (reference sequence). The CDR3 consists of 14 residues. TCRdb's copy holds only in-frame clones and misses some; the assay was immunoSEQ multiplex PCR. Here the sample spans about 8,400 clones, approximately 96% being singletons. A remark on this clone: Its specificity is unknown.

The chain is built from TRBV19 and TRBJ1-5, with TRBD1 matching over 7 bases. The receptor was derived from an adult with Crohn's disease. Input material: ileal tissue. CDR3 amino acids: CASSSRGLNQPQHF. Here the CDR3 DNA reads TGTGCCAGCAGCTCGAGGGGGCTGAATCAGCCCCAGCATTTT.